The text below deals with one T cell receptor beta chain. What it recognizes is unknown. The CDR3 loop spans 15 amino acids. The V gene lost 7 bases and the J gene lost 8 bases, with 21 bases spanning the gap. CDR1 SEHNR and CDR2 FQNEAQ come from the germline V gene (reference sequence). This sample is part of a study of cytomegalovirus exposure and HLA in healthy donors. Points from the study as a whole: According to an earlier analysis, most TCR beta V segments yielded productive rearrangements about 87% or about 30% of the time.

PCR amplification relied on 60 Vbeta primers (plus 13 Jbeta primers). The data were produced by immunoSEQ multiplex PCR, yet TCRdb's version contains in-frame clones alone and is incomplete. The table includes 65,000 to 90,000 clones, 79% detected once. The specimen was PBMCs. J is TRBJ2-1 and V is TRBV7-9; possibly TRBD1 for D (6 bases). The TCR comes from a man in his thirties or forties in good health and CMV-seronegative. The CDR3 nucleotides read TGTGCCAGCACCGATATTCGGCAGGGGATTGATGAGCAGTTCTTC. Its translation: CASTDIRQGIDEQFF.